One and the same sample provided the 30 T cell receptor beta chains below, sequenced in a study of blood T cell repertoires in COVID-19. Method: immunoSEQ multiplex PCR; TCRdb's copy keeps in-frame clones and lacks some. This table has 70,000 or so clones, 75% to 90% appearing once. The source material was peripheral blood. These receptors all stem from a man aged 55-75 years with acute or convalescent COVID-19.

CDR3 residues: CASSQGQVRSPLHF. CDR3 DNA: TGTGCCAGCAGCCAAGGGCAGGTCAGGTCACCCCTCCACTTT. V gene TRBV3-1 (or the pseudogene TRBV3-2) combines with J gene TRBJ1-6; D is uncertain. Germline lookup yields CDR1 LGHDT and CDR2 YNNKEL (reference sequence). This CDR3 has 14 residues. Trimming took 1 base from V and 10 from J, leaving 11 bases between them.

Only one count was recorded for this clone. The V gene is TRBV5-1, the J gene TRBJ1-6; D gene uncertain. The CDR3 has 13 residues. The V end was cut by 0 bases, the J end by 10 bases, with 8 bases between. Germline CDR1 and CDR2: SGHRS and YFSETQ. CDR3 in amino acids: CASSLDTVSPLHF. In DNA form, the CDR3 reads TGCGCCAGCAGCTTGGACACAGTGTCACCCCTCCACTTT.

This clone came up once. The chain carries TRBV6-2 or TRBV6-3 and TRBJ2-4, with 9 bases identical to TRBD2. J lost 5 bases, V lost 5 bases, and 7 bases had no gene match. The CDR3 totals 15 residues. Germline lookup yields CDR1 MNHEY and CDR2 SVGEGT. CDR3 region: CASSIAGVLENIQYF. The CDR3 DNA reads as TGTGCCAGCAGTATAGCGGGAGTGCTGGAAAACATTCAGTACTTC.

J is TRBJ2-5 and V is TRBV24-1; D remains ambiguous. V was clipped by 6 bases and J by 3 bases, with 4 bases between them. This CDR3 has 11 residues. The germline gives CDR1 KGHDR, CDR2 SFDVKD. CDR3 sequence reads: CATSFKETQYF. The DNA of the CDR3 is TGTGCCACCAGTTTTAAAGAGACCCAGTACTTC.

The chain joins TRBV9 to TRBJ2-1; TRBD2 aligns across 12 bases. The CDR3 is 14 amino acids. CDR1 SGDLS and CDR2 YYNGEE come from the germline V gene. J gave up 10 bases and V 6 bases, and 8 bases lay outside the gene matches. In DNA, the CDR3 is TGTGCCAGCACCAGACTAGCGGGAGCGGGGGAGCAGTTCTTC. This codes for CASTRLAGAGEQFF.

V is TRBV2 and J is TRBJ2-7, with 9 positions matching TRBD1. Looked up from germline, CDR1 is SNHLY and CDR2 is FYNNEI. The ends lost 0 bases at V and 6 bases at J; junction bases unmatched: 6. The CDR3 has 15 residues. CDR3: CASSEARTGGFEQYF. The CDR3 nucleotides read TGTGCCAGCAGTGAAGCGCGTACAGGGGGCTTCGAGCAGTACTTC. Full variable domain (rest looked up from reference TRBV2 and TRBJ2-7): EPEVTQTPSHQVTQMGQEVILRCVPISNHLYFYWYRQILGQKVEFLVSFYNNEISEKSEIFDDQFSVERPDGSNFTLKIRSTKLEDSAMYFCASSEARTGGFEQYFGPGTRLTVT.

The CDR3 is CASSPGREWNTIYF. The CDR3 nucleotides read TGCGCCAGCAGCCCAGGTCGGGAGTGGAACACCATATATTTT. The chain links TRBV5-1 to TRBJ1-3; no reliable D call. CDR1 and CDR2 from the germline V gene are SGHRS and YFSETQ. V gave up 4 bases and J gave up 7 bases, with 15 bases separating them. This CDR3 region has 14 residues.

The rearrangement links TRBV19 to TRBJ1-1, with TRBD1 matching 8 bases. The CDR3 runs 14 residues. V lost 7 bases, J lost 4 bases, and 8 bases stayed unmatched. The germline V gene has CDR1 LNHDA and CDR2 SQIVND (reference sequence). The CDR3 sequence is CASTRGTGSTEAFF. The CDR3 DNA sequence: TGTGCCAGTACCCGAGGGACAGGCTCCACTGAAGCTTTCTTT.

This clone was seen a handful of times. The chain has TRBV5-1 and TRBJ1-6; D is unclear. Trimming stripped 1 base from V and 7 bases from J, with 9 bases between. This CDR3 is built from 14 residues. The germline V gene has CDR1 SGHRS and CDR2 YFSETQ. The CDR3 spells CASSLRVTNSPLHF. CDR3 nucleotides: TGCGCCAGCAGCTTGAGAGTAACGAATTCACCCCTCCACTTT.

The chain employs TRBV4-1 and TRBJ1-2, with D possibly TRBD1 on 6 matching bases. This CDR3 has 15 residues. CDR1 and CDR2 from the germline V gene are MGHRA and YSYEKL. V gave up 1 base and J gave up 7 bases, with 16 bases separating them. In DNA form, the CDR3 reads TGCGCCAGCAGCCAAGCCTCCAGGGGAGCAAGTGGCTACACCTTC. Protein sequence: CASSQASRGASGYTF.

In its sample, this clone was seen a few times. The J gene is TRBJ2-5, the V gene TRBV7-2; the match to TRBD2 covers 14 bases. This CDR3 spans 17 amino acids. J lost 5 bases, V lost 4 bases, and 9 bases had no gene match. CDR1 SGHTA and CDR2 FQGNSA come from the germline V gene. The CDR3: CASSSLGLAGVQETQYF. The CDR3 coding sequence is TGTGCCAGCAGCTCCCTGGGACTAGCGGGGGTCCAGGAGACCCAGTACTTC.

The chain couples TRBV12-3 or TRBV12-4 to TRBJ2-1; 12 nucleotides agree with TRBD2. V lost 6 bases, J lost 13 bases, and 7 bases stayed unmatched. This CDR3 is 13 amino acids long. The CDR3 DNA is TGTGCCAGCAGCCTTACTAGCGGGGGGTCACAGTTCTTC. Translation gives CASSLTSGGSQFF.

The chain recombines TRBV7-9 with TRBJ2-7, with 11 bases fitting TRBD2. The CDR3 extends over 16 amino acids. With 5 bases clipped from V and 4 bases from J, the junction kept 10 bases outside the gene matches. Germline V gene lookup returns CDR1 SEHNR and CDR2 FQNEAQ (reference sequence). The CDR3 reads CASSTMTSGTPYEQYF. The CDR3, as DNA: TGTGCCAGCAGCACTATGACTAGCGGGACGCCATACGAGCAGTACTTC.

The chain couples TRBV11-3 to TRBJ1-1, with D perhaps TRBD1 (5 bases). CDR3 length equals 13 residues. Trimming removed 4 bases from V and 0 bases from J, with 6 bases in between. CDR1 SGHNT and CDR2 YENEEA come from the germline V gene. The CDR3 loop is CASSSQVNTEAFF. The CDR3 nucleotides read TGTGCCAGCAGCTCACAGGTGAACACTGAAGCTTTCTTT. Together with reference TRBV11-3 and TRBJ1-1, the CDR3 gives the full variable domain: EAGVVQSPRYKIIEKKQPVAFWCNPISGHNTLYWYLQNLGQGPELLIRYENEEAVDDSQLPKDRFSAERLKGVDSTLKIQPAELGDSAVYLCASSSQVNTEAFFGQGTRLTVV.

CDR3 amino acids: CASGGEGWNGYTF. CDR3 in DNA: TGTGCTAGTGGGGGGGAGGGTTGGAATGGCTACACCTTC. V and J are TRBV12-5 and TRBJ1-2, with D perhaps matching TRBD1 (5 bases). Germline V gene data show CDR1 as LGHNT and CDR2 as FRNRAP. The CDR3 is made up of 13 amino acids. Trimming removed 6 bases from V and 6 bases from J, with 14 bases in between.

The rearrangement uses TRBV5-1 and TRBJ2-7, with D perhaps matching TRBD2 (6 bases). The CDR3 has 15 residues. Trimming took off 7 bases at V and 6 bases at J, with 23 bases between the two ends. The germline gives CDR1 SGHRS, CDR2 YFSETQ. The CDR3 is CASSTLTSPHPEQYF. The CDR3 DNA follows: TGCGCCAGCTCTACCTTGACTAGTCCGCATCCCGAGCAGTACTTC.

The chain is built from TRBV2 and TRBJ2-1; no definite D call. CDR3 length: 11 residues. Germline CDR1 SNHLY, CDR2 FYNNEI. V lost 3 bases to trimming and J lost 15 bases, with 12 bases between them. The CDR3 bases are TGTGCCAGCAGTGAGGCGAGCGTCCCGTTCTTC. Amino acids: CASSEASVPFF.

The V and J genes are TRBV6-5 and TRBJ1-5; D is unresolved. The germline gives CDR1 MNHEY, CDR2 SVGAGI. Trimming left V 2 bases short and J 7 bases short, with 12 bases between. CDR3 size: 14 residues. The CDR3 loop reads CASSYRSGGQPQHF. CDR3 bases: TGTGCCAGCAGTTACAGGAGCGGAGGCCAGCCCCAGCATTTT.

V gene TRBV11-3 combines with J gene TRBJ2-2; D ambiguous. Germline CDR1 is SGHNT and CDR2 is YENEEA. This CDR3 is built from 14 residues. Between the trimmed V and J ends, which lost 5 bases and 6 bases, there was a span of 13 bases. The CDR3 DNA sequence: TGTGCCAGCAGCCCGAGTAGTATCGCCGGGGAGCTGTTTTTT. Its translation is CASSPSSIAGELFF.

This chain links TRBV9 with TRBJ2-3, with a weak D call TRBD1 (5 bases). CDR3 length: 16 amino acids. The V gene's germline CDR1 is SGDLS and CDR2 YYNGEE. V lost 0 bases to trimming and J lost 0 bases, with 11 bases between them. For the CDR3, the DNA is TGTGCCAGCAGCGTAGAGATTGGGGCTAGCACAGATACGCAGTATTTT. It specifies CASSVEIGASTDTQYF.

This clone was seen only once. J is TRBJ1-1 and V is TRBV6-5, with D unclear. Germline loops: CDR1 MNHEY, CDR2 SVGAGI. The V end was cut by 2 bases, the J end by 0 bases, with 10 bases between. The CDR3 extends over 15 amino acids. As DNA, the CDR3 is TGTGCCAGCAGTTACCCTCGGGGATTGAACACTGAAGCTTTCTTT. Translated: CASSYPRGLNTEAFF.

This sequence joins TRBV6-5 and TRBJ1-1, with 7 bases that match TRBD1. Trimming at V came to 4 bases and at J to 2 bases, leaving 4 bases not matched to a gene. This CDR3 contains 14 residues. Germline CDR1 and CDR2: MNHEY and SVGAGI. As DNA, the CDR3 is TGTGCCAGCAGTTTGGACAGGTCAAACACTGAAGCTTTCTTT. Translation gives CASSLDRSNTEAFF.

The chain has TRBV19 and TRBJ1-1; no reliable D call. Trimming pared 7 bases from V and 7 bases from J, leaving 16 bases between. Germline lookup yields CDR1 LNHDA and CDR2 SQIVND (reference sequence). CDR3 size: 13 residues. CDR3 coding DNA: TGTGCCAGTAAGTTGTTGAGGATGCGTGAAGCTTTCTTT. This codes for CASKLLRMREAFF.

This clone was observed a handful of times. This rearrangement joins TRBV5-1 to TRBJ1-2; unclear D gene. The CDR3 spans 15 residues. From germline, CDR1 is SGHRS and CDR2 YFSETQ. With 1 base removed from V and 6 bases from J, the gap between germline ends came to 16 bases. For the CDR3, the DNA is TGCGCCAGCAGCTTGTCAGGCCAGAAGATTAATGGCTACACCTTC. It translates to CASSLSGQKINGYTF.

This rearrangement joins TRBV24-1 to TRBJ2-7; no clear D. Trimming stripped 4 bases from V and 8 bases from J, with 14 bases between. This CDR3 has 13 amino acids. Germline V gene data show CDR1 as KGHDR and CDR2 as SFDVKD. The CDR3 sequence is CATSDGSRRQQYF. CDR3 DNA: TGTGCCACCAGTGACGGTAGCCGGCGACAGCAGTACTTC.

The chain has TRBV19 and TRBJ1-2; TRBD1 matches at 10 bases. This CDR3 is 14 amino acids long. The V and J ends lost 5 bases and 6 bases, in that order; junction bases with no gene match: 6. CDR1 is LNHDA, CDR2 SQIVND, per germline (reference sequence). The CDR3 spells CASSLRDRGHGYTF. The DNA of the CDR3 is TGTGCCAGTAGTCTCCGGGACAGGGGCCATGGCTACACCTTC.

The genes are TRBV5-1 and TRBJ1-4, with D tentatively TRBD1 (5 bases). The CDR3 contains 15 residues. Trimming cost V 1 base and J 4 bases, with 11 bases left between them. Per the germline V gene, CDR1 is SGHRS and CDR2 is YFSETQ. The CDR3 loop is CASSLLPRGNEKLFF. CDR3 nucleotide sequence: TGCGCCAGCAGCTTGCTTCCTAGGGGTAATGAAAAACTGTTTTTT.

The CDR3 DNA sequence: TGTGCCATCAGGGGACAGGGGGCTGACGAGCAGTACTTC. Translated: CAIRGQGADEQYF. This chain connects TRBV10-3 to TRBJ2-7, with 12 bases aligning to TRBD1. Trimming cost V 6 bases and J 5 bases; bases outside gene matches: 2. CDR3 size: 13 residues. The V gene's germline CDR1 is ENHRY and CDR2 SYGVKD.

V is TRBV2 and J is TRBJ2-1; 8 nucleotides line up with TRBD2. Germline V lookup: CDR1 SNHLY, CDR2 FYNNEI. The CDR3 is 15 residues long. V trimming: 5 bases; J trimming: 5 bases; junction bases outside the gene matches: 8. The CDR3 protein is CASSNSGKPHNEQFF. For the CDR3, the DNA is TGTGCCAGCAGTAATAGCGGGAAACCCCACAATGAGCAGTTCTTC.

This clone was seen just once. The V call is TRBV6-5, the J call TRBJ2-1; TRBD2 matches at 7 bases. J was trimmed by 5 bases and V by 9 bases; bases with no gene match: 10. This CDR3 has 14 residues. Per germline, CDR1 MNHEY and CDR2 SVGAGI. Here the CDR3 DNA reads TGTGCCAGTACCAACGGGGGGATAAACAATGAGCAGTTCTTC. This codes for CASTNGGINNEQFF.